Following are 12 T cell receptor beta chains from one sample sequenced in a study of T cells after yellow fever vaccination. TCRdb reprocessed the 5' RACE reads with MiXCR, giving one entry per CDR3 protein. Among approximately 69,000 distinct CDR3 sequences listed, 5.5% to 7.5% were seen once. The specimen comprised CD4+ T cells sorted from PBMCs, sampled less than 16 days after the first yellow fever vaccination. These receptors were taken from a young man who received the YFV17D yellow fever vaccine.

This clonotype occurred many times. The gene calls are TRBV10-3 and TRBJ2-2; 12 bases are a match to TRBD1. With 9 bases clipped from V and 7 bases from J, the junction kept 12 bases outside the gene matches. CDR3 length: 16 residues. Germline V gene sequence: CDR1 ENHRY, CDR2 SYGVKD. CDR3 in amino acids: CAIGVGQGASSGELFF. CDR3 DNA: TGTGCCATAGGAGTGGGACAGGGGGCTTCAAGCGGGGAGCTGTTTTTT.

This clonotype has a count of ten or more. The V gene is TRBV18, the J gene TRBJ1-6; D may be TRBD1 (5 bases). This CDR3 is 14 amino acids long. Germline CDR1 and CDR2: KGHSH and LQKENI. V shed 2 bases and J shed 7 bases, with 9 bases lying between them. CDR3: CASSPSGRNSPLHF. CDR3 coding DNA: TGTGCCAGCTCACCATCAGGGAGGAATTCACCCCTCCACTTT.

This clonotype was picked up many times. The V call is TRBV30, the J call TRBJ2-2; D uncertain. Germline V CDR1 and CDR2: GTSNPN, SVGIG (reference sequence). V lost 8 bases to trimming and J lost 2 bases, with 18 bases between them. CDR3 size: 15 residues. CDR3 bases: TGTGCCCGTCGCGATCTGGACCGTAACACCGGGGAGCTGTTTTTT. Its translation is CARRDLDRNTGELFF.

This clonotype was counted at least ten times. This chain uses TRBV7-9 with TRBJ2-2; no definite D call. Trimming left V 3 bases short and J 6 bases short, with 14 bases between. Per the germline V gene, CDR1 is SEHNR and CDR2 is FQNEAQ (reference sequence). The CDR3 is made up of 15 amino acids. The CDR3 coding sequence is TGTGCCAGCAGCTTTGGAGCTTCACTCGCCGGGGAGCTGTTTTTT. Encoded protein: CASSFGASLAGELFF.

This clonotype showed up many times. The genes are TRBV7-6 and TRBJ1-5; D ambiguous. The V and J ends lost 2 bases and 7 bases respectively, with 9 bases between them. Germline values: CDR1 SGHVS, CDR2 FNYEAQ. The CDR3 totals 13 residues. CDR3 loop: CASSLQAGQPQHF. Written as DNA, the CDR3 is TGTGCCAGCAGCTTACAAGCCGGCCAGCCCCAGCATTTT.

There are many counts of this clonotype. The rearrangement joins TRBV25-1 to TRBJ1-6; D is possibly TRBD1 (5 bases). V shed 1 base and J shed 10 bases, with 14 bases lying between them. The CDR3 covers 15 residues. The germline V gene encodes CDR1 MGHDK and CDR2 SYGVNS. The CDR3 region is CASSEFGGWGSPLHF. The DNA for the CDR3 is TGTGCCAGCAGTGAATTCGGGGGGTGGGGGTCACCCCTCCACTTT.

This clonotype was counted ten times or more. The genes are TRBV10-3 and TRBJ1-1; D gene uncertain. The CDR3 runs 12 residues. The V and J ends lost 2 bases and 4 bases respectively, with 5 bases between them. Germline V gene data show CDR1 as ENHRY and CDR2 as SYGVKD. The CDR3, as DNA: TGTGCCATCAGTGAGAAAGTCACTGAAGCTTTCTTT. Residues: CAISEKVTEAFF.

With respect to this clonotype: A much larger clonotype is one base distant, so this may be a read error. The chain has TRBV4-2 and TRBJ2-3, with TRBD2 matching 7 bases. The CDR3 has 13 residues. Germline CDR1 LGHNA, CDR2 YNFKEQ. The CDR3 region is CASSRGGGDTQCF. The CDR3 DNA reads TGTGCCAGCAGCCGGGGGGGGGGAGATACGCAGTGTTTT.

In DNA form, the CDR3 reads TGTGCCAGCACCGCAAGTAGGCGGGGGGGCACGGAGGCCCAGTACTTC. It codes for CASTASRRGGTEAQYF. The rearrangement uses TRBV7-2 and TRBJ2-5; 9 bases map to TRBD2. This CDR3 contains 16 residues. V shed 7 bases, J shed 9 bases, and the junction held 18 bases outside the gene matches. The germline gives CDR1 SGHTA, CDR2 FQGNSA.

This clonotype was counted many times. The chain carries TRBV6-5 and TRBJ1-4; D ambiguous. V was shortened by 6 bases and J by 5 bases, with 13 bases between the two germline ends. Germline CDR1 MNHEY, CDR2 SVGAGI. This CDR3 region has 14 residues. CDR3 amino acids: CASRLLPENEKLFF. CDR3 DNA: TGTGCCAGCAGATTGCTCCCGGAGAATGAAAAACTGTTTTTT.

The sample holds many counts of this clonotype. V gene TRBV20-1 combines with J gene TRBJ1-6, with unresolved D. The CDR3 is made up of 8 amino acids. Trimming shortened V by 5 bases and J by 10 bases, and 0 bases separated the two germline ends. Looked up from germline, CDR1 is DFQATT and CDR2 is SNEGSKA (reference sequence). CDR3 region: CSASPLHF. For the CDR3, the DNA is TGCAGTGCTTCACCCCTCCACTTT.

This clonotype came up many times. The rearrangement links TRBV19 to TRBJ2-7; no firm D call. Germline V gene lookup returns CDR1 LNHDA and CDR2 SQIVND (reference sequence). This CDR3 contains 13 residues. V lost 3 bases and J 2 bases, leaving 8 bases between the germline ends. CDR3 DNA: TGTGCCAGTAGTATCCCGGGCCCCTACGAGCAGTACTTC. The encoded protein is CASSIPGPYEQYF.